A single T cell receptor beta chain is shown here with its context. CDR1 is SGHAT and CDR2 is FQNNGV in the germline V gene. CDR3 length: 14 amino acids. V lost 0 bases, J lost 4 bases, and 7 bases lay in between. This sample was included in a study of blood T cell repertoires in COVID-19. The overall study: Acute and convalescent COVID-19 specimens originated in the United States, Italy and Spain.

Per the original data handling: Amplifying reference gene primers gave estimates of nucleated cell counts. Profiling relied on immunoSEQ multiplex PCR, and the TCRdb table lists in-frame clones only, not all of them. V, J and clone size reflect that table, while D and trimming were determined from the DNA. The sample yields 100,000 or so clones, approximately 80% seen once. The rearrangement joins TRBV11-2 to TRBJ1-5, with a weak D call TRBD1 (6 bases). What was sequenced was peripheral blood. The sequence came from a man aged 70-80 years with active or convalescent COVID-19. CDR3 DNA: TGTGCCAGCAGCTTAGATGGACAGAATCAGCCCCAGCATTTT. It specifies CASSLDGQNQPQHF.